This record covers a single T cell receptor (beta chain). Germline V gives CDR1 SGHRS, CDR2 YFSETQ. V was pared by 5 bases and J by 3 bases, with 4 bases of the junction left unmatched. The CDR3 spans 13 residues. In terms of age and location, participants ranged from roughly 18 to 90 years and lived in about two dozen US areas. Participants' own reports of clinical history determined their cohort assignment. Original methodology: Reference gene primers were amplified, and this amplification served to estimate nucleated cell counts. Only in-frame clones appear in the TCRdb table, and some are missing; sequencing was by immunoSEQ multiplex PCR. V and J calls and clone size are given by that table; D and trimming were obtained from the DNA. Of fewer than 350,000 clones listed, under 95% were seen once; the top ten hold approximately 2.4%. This sample is drawn from a study of blood T cell repertoires in COVID-19. Study as a whole: T cells, B-cell-depleted T cells, or PBMCs supplied cDNA or gDNA.

The gene calls are TRBV5-1 and TRBJ2-7; 8 bases align to TRBD1. Sequencing was performed on PBMCs or T cells enriched from blood (not recorded which). The TCR sequence derives from a woman aged 40 to 50 with acute COVID-19. CDR3 in amino acids: CASRKGQVYEQYF. CDR3 bases: TGCGCCAGCAGGAAGGGACAGGTCTACGAGCAGTACTTC. The entire variable domain, with the rest obtained from reference TRBV5-1 and TRBJ2-7, is as follows: KAGVTQTPRYLIKTRGQQVTLSCSPISGHRSVSWYQQTPGQGLQFLFEYFSETQRNKGNFPGRFSGRQFSNSRSEMNVSTLELGDSALYLCASRKGQVYEQYFGPGTRLTVT.